The 8 T cell receptor beta chains reported below all come from one sample, sequenced in a study of graft-versus-host responses after intestinal transplantation. The table came from immunoSEQ multiplex PCR; TCRdb's copy has only in-frame clones and leaves some out. The data show roughly 120,000 clones, around 90% seen once. No cognate antigen is known for these TCRs. The specimen comprised unstimulated CD4+ T cells sorted from spleen or lymph node cells, sampled before transplant. These receptors all stem from a human donor who was the organ donor for an intestinal transplant.

The chain uses TRBV28 and TRBJ1-4; D gene ambiguous. CDR3 length: 15 residues. Trimming left V 4 bases short and J 0 bases short, with 9 bases between. Germline V lookup: CDR1 MDHEN, CDR2 SYDVKM. DNA for the CDR3: TGTGCCAGCAGTTCCCGCAGTGCAACTAATGAAAAACTGTTTTTT. It is translated as CASSSRSATNEKLFF.

The chain combines TRBV7-3 with TRBJ1-1; 7 nucleotides line up with TRBD1. In germline, CDR1 is SGHTA, CDR2 FQGTGA. The CDR3 runs 16 residues. V shed 5 bases and J 1 base; nucleotides not matched to a gene: 10. CDR3 DNA sequence: TGTGCCAGCAGCCCACAGACAGGGTCTCGGAACACTGAAGCTTTCTTT. Translation gives CASSPQTGSRNTEAFF. Looking up the rest from reference TRBV7-3 and TRBJ1-1 gives the full variable domain: GAGVSQTPSNKVTEKGKYVELRCDPISGHTALYWYRQSLGQGPEFLIYFQGTGAADDSGLPNDRFFAVRPEGSVSTLKIQRTERGDSAVYLCASSPQTGSRNTEAFFGQGTRLTVV.

V is TRBV2 and J is TRBJ2-7, with D possibly being TRBD1 (6 bases). Germline loops: CDR1 SNHLY, CDR2 FYNNEI. The V gene lost 6 bases and the J gene lost 2 bases, with 11 bases spanning the gap. The CDR3 totals 13 residues. CDR3 DNA: TGTGCCAGCAGCCGGGACACCGCCTACGAGCAGTACTTC. This codes for CASSRDTAYEQYF. Filled out from reference TRBV2 and TRBJ2-7, the complete variable domain reads EPEVTQTPSHQVTQMGQEVILRCVPISNHLYFYWYRQILGQKVEFLVSFYNNEISEKSEIFDDQFSVERPDGSNFTLKIRSTKLEDSAMYFCASSRDTAYEQYFGPGTRLTVT.

This chain joins TRBV4-1 and TRBJ1-4, with D unresolved. The CDR3 sequence is 15 residues long. CDR1 is MGHRA, CDR2 YSYEKL, per germline. Trimming cost V 1 base and J 5 bases, with 11 bases left between them. CDR3 bases: TGCGCCAGCAGCCAAGGTAACAGATTGAATGAAAAACTGTTTTTT. The encoded protein is CASSQGNRLNEKLFF.

The chain couples TRBV28 to TRBJ2-3, with D possibly matching TRBD1 (5 bases). The CDR3 consists of 15 residues. V lost 2 bases and J lost 0, with 9 bases in between. Germline values: CDR1 MDHEN, CDR2 SYDVKM. The CDR3 DNA sequence: TGTGCCAGCAGTTTAGTACAGGTTAGCACAGATACGCAGTATTTT. Translation: CASSLVQVSTDTQYF. Full variable domain (remainder filled in from reference TRBV28 and TRBJ2-3): DVKVTQSSRYLVKRTGEKVFLECVQDMDHENMFWYRQDPGLGLRLIYFSYDVKMKEKGDIPEGYSVSREKKERFSLILESASTNQTSMYLCASSLVQVSTDTQYFGPGTRLTVL.

V gene TRBV12-5 combines with J gene TRBJ2-7; tentatively, D is TRBD1 (6 bases). V lost 5 bases and J 0 bases, leaving 20 bases between the germline ends. The germline V gene encodes CDR1 LGHNT and CDR2 FRNRAP. The CDR3 length is 17 residues. CDR3 amino acids: CASGLRLDSLSSYEQYF. The CDR3 DNA reads TGTGCTAGTGGTCTAAGATTGGACAGTTTGAGCTCCTACGAGCAGTACTTC. The whole variable domain, remainder taken from reference TRBV12-5 and TRBJ2-7, is DARVTQTPRHKVTEMGQEVTMRCQPILGHNTVFWYRQTMMQGLELLAYFRNRAPLDDSGMPKDRFSAEMPDATLATLKIQPSEPRDSAVYFCASGLRLDSLSSYEQYFGPGTRLTVT.

The chain carries TRBV6-6 and TRBJ1-5; TRBD1 might be the D (6 bases). With 0 bases removed from V and 6 bases from J, the gap between germline ends came to 15 bases. CDR1 is MNHNY and CDR2 is SVGAGI in the germline V gene (reference sequence). This CDR3 has 16 amino acids. The CDR3 sequence: CASSYSKGHGGQPQHF. The DNA of the CDR3 is TGTGCCAGCAGTTACTCGAAGGGACATGGAGGTCAGCCCCAGCATTTT.

The chain carries TRBV21-1 and TRBJ1-3; no DNA check was done on the table's D call, TRBD1. TRBV21-1 is a known pseudogene. The CDR3 sequence is 19 residues long. The CDR3 DNA reads TGTGCCAGCAGCAAAGGGGACAGGGTTAGATGCTACTCTGGAAACACCATATATTTT. Translated, it gives CASSKGDRVRCYSGNTIYF.